These T cell receptor beta chains were read from a single sample in a study of cytomegalovirus exposure and HLA in healthy donors. The data were produced by immunoSEQ multiplex PCR, yet TCRdb's version contains in-frame clones alone and is incomplete. The sample totals 50,000 or so clones; its top ten clones hold approximately 8.9%. Sequenced material: PBMCs. Source of these receptors: a man aged 50 to 59 in good health and CMV-seropositive. Each CDR3 is given without its conserved first and last residue.

v_call	cdr3_aa
TRBV5-4	ASSLGFGGSGNTIY
TRBV4-3	ASSRLAGVRFNEQF
TRBV5-4	ASSLKGVDEQF
TRBV4-3	ASSQERDREGEKLF
TRBV4-3	ASSPDRGQGYNEQF
TRBV19	ASSPGGLNYGYT
TRBV11-1	ASSLGGNTEAF
TRBV29-1	SARQGFWYQPQH
TRBV19	ASSLTGGYGYT
TRBV7-6	ASSLDIRGQAYGYT
TRBV29-1	SVAFPNTEAF
TRBV30	AWMAGGVGQHQH
TRBV10-3	AISETGHGNTIY
TRBV14	ASSTGRAGTQY
TRBV18	ASSPQGLNRAQY
TRBV7-8	ASSPTGGSYEQY
TRBV5-8	ASSFSREMNTEAF
TRBV7-2	ASSSGGKYEQY
TRBV5-1	ASSFGQGPDTQY